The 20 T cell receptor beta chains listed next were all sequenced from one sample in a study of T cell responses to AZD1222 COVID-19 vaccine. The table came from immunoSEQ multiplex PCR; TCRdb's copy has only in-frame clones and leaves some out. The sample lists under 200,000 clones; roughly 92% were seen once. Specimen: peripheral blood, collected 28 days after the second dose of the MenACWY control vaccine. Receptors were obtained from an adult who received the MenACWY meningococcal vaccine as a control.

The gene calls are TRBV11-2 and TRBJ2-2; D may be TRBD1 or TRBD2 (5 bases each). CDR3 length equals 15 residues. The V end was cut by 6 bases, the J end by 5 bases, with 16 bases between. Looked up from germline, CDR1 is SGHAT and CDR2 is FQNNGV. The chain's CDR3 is CASRTGTPLTGELFF. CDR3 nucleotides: TGTGCCAGCAGAACCGGGACCCCCCTTACCGGGGAGCTGTTTTTT.

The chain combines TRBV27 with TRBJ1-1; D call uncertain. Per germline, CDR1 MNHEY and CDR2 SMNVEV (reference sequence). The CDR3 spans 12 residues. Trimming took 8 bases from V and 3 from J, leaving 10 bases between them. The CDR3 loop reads CASHDPYTEAFF. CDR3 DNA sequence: TGTGCCAGCCACGACCCTTACACTGAAGCTTTCTTT.

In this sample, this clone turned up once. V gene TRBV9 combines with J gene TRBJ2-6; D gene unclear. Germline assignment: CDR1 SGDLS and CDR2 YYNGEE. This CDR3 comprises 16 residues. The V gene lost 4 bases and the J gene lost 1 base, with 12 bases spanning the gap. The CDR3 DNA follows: TGTGCCAGCAGCCCCCAGCAGTTGTCTGGGGCCAACGTCCTGACTTTC. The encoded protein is CASSPQQLSGANVLTF. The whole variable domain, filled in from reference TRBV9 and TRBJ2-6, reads DSGVTQTPKHLITATGQRVTLRCSPRSGDLSVYWYQQSLDQGLQFLIQYYNGEERAKGNILERFSAQQFPDLHSELNLSSLELGDSALYFCASSPQQLSGANVLTFGAGSRLTVL.

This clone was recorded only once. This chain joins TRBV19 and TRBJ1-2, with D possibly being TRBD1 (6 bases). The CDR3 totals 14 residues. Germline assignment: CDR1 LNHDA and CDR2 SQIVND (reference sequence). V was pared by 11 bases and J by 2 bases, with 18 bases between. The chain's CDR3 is CAVGLQGFNYGYTF. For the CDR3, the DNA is TGTGCCGTTGGGCTACAGGGCTTCAACTATGGCTACACCTTC.

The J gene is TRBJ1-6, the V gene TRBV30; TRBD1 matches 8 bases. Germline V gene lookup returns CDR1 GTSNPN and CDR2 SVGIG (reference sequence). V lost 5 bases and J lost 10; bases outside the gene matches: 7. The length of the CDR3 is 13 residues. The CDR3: CAWQGASQSPLHF. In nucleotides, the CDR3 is TGTGCCTGGCAGGGGGCTTCCCAGTCACCCCTCCACTTT.

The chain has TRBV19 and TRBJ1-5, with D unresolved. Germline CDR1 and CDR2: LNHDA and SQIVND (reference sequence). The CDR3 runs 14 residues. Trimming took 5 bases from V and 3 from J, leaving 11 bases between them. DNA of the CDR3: TGTGCCAGTAGTGTTAGGGTAAACAATCAGCCCCAGCATTTT. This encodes CASSVRVNNQPQHF.

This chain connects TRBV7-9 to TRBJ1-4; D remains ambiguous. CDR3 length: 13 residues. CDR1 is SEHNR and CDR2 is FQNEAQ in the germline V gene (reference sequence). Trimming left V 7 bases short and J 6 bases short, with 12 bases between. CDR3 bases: TGTGCCAGCACACCGCCGGACCATGAAAAACTGTTTTTT. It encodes CASTPPDHEKLFF.

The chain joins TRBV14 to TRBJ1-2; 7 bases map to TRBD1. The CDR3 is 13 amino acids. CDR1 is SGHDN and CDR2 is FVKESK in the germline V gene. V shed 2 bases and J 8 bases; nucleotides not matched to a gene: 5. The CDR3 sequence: CASSQQGVGGYTF. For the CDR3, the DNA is TGTGCCAGCAGCCAACAGGGGGTCGGCGGCTACACCTTC.

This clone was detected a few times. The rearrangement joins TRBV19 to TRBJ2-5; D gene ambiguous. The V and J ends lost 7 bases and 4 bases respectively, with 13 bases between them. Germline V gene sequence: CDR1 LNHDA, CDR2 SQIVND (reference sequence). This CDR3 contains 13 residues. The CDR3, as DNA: TGTGCCAGTACCAATAGGGTTGGAGAGACCCAGTACTTC. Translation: CASTNRVGETQYF.

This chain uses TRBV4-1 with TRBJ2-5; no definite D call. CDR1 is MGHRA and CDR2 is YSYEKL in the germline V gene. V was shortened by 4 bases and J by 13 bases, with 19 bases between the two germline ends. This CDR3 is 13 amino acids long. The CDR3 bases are TGCGCCAGCAGCCCCTCGGGTTTTGCGGTCTTGTACTTC. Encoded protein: CASSPSGFAVLYF.

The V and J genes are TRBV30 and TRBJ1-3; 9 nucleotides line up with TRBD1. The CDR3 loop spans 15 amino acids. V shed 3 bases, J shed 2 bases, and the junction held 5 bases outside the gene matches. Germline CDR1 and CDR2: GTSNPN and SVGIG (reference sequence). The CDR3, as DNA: TGTGCCTGGAGGTACAGGGGGCACCCTGGAAACACCATATATTTT. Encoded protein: CAWRYRGHPGNTIYF.

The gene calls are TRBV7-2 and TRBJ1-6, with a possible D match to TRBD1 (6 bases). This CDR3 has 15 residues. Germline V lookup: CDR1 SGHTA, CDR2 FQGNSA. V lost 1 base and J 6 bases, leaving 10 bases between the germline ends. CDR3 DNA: TGTGCCAGCAGCTTAGGAGGGGGGCGTAATTCACCCCTCCACTTT. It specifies CASSLGGGRNSPLHF.

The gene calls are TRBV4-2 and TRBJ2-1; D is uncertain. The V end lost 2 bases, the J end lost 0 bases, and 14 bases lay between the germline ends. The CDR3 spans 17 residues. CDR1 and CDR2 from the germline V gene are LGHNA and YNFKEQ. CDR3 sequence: CASSQSTARSSYNEQFF. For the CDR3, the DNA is TGTGCCAGCAGCCAATCGACCGCTAGGAGCTCCTACAATGAGCAGTTCTTC.

The CDR3 coding sequence is TGTGCCAGCAGCTGGACTAGCGGGAGTAACGAGCAGTACTTC. This codes for CASSWTSGSNEQYF. The rearrangement links TRBV7-6 to TRBJ2-7; TRBD2 matches at 13 bases. Germline trimming cut 4 bases from V and 5 bases from J; bases unmatched to any gene: 2. CDR1 and CDR2 (germline): SGHVS, FNYEAQ. The CDR3 has 14 amino acids. The full variable domain, in which reference TRBV7-6 and TRBJ2-7 provide the parts outside the CDR3, is GAGVSQSPRYKVTKRGQDVALRCDPISGHVSLYWYRQALGQGPEFLTYFNYEAQQDKSGLPNDRFSAERPEGSISTLTIQRTEQRDSAMYRCASSWTSGSNEQYFGPGTRLTVT.

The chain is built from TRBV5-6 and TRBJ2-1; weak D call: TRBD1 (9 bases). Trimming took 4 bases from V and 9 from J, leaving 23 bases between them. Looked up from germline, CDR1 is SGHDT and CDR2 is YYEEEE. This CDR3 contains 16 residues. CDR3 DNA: TGTGCCAGCAGCCCGATACAATTAGCGGGACAGGGTGAGCAGTTCTTC. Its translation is CASSPIQLAGQGEQFF. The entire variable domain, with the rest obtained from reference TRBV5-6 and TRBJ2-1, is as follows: DAGVTQSPTHLIKTRGQQVTLRCSPKSGHDTVSWYQQALGQGPQFIFQYYEEEERQRGNFPDRFSGHQFPNYSSELNVNALLLGDSALYLCASSPIQLAGQGEQFFGPGTRLTVL.

Here the CDR3 reads CASSFLPGQGPSSYNEQFF. The CDR3 DNA reads as TGTGCCAGCAGCTTCCTTCCGGGACAGGGGCCGAGCTCCTACAATGAGCAGTTCTTC. The chain combines TRBV7-9 with TRBJ2-1; 10 bases line up with TRBD1. Per germline, CDR1 SEHNR and CDR2 FQNEAQ (reference sequence). After removal of 3 bases from V and 0 bases from J, the junction contained 11 bases not matched to a gene. The CDR3 is 19 amino acids.

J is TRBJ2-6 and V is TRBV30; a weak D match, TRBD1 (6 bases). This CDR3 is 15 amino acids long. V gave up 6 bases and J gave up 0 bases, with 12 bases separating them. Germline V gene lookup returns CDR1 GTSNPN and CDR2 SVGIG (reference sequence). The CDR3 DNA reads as TGTGCCTGTGACAGGCTTTACTCTGGGGCCAACGTCCTGACTTTC. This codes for CACDRLYSGANVLTF. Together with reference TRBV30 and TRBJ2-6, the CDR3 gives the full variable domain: SQTIHQWPATLVQPVGSPLSLECTVEGTSNPNLYWYRQAAGRGLQLLFYSVGIGQISSEVPQNLSASRPQDRQFILSSKKLLLSDSGFYLCACDRLYSGANVLTFGAGSRLTVL.

CDR3 nucleotide sequence: TGTGCCAGCAGCCCTGGACAGGGAGCGCAGCCCCAGCATTTT. Translating it yields CASSPGQGAQPQHF. The J gene is TRBJ1-5, the V gene TRBV7-2, with 8 bases fitting TRBD1. V gave up 5 bases and J gave up 7 bases; unmatched junction bases: 7. The CDR3 loop spans 14 amino acids. Germline CDR1 reads SGHTA; CDR2 reads FQGNSA.

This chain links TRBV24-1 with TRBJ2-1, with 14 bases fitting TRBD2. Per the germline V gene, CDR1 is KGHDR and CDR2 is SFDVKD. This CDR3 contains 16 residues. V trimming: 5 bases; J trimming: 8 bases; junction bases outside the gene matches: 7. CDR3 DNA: TGTGCCACCAGTGGGACGACTAGCGGGAGGGCCTATGAGCAGTTCTTC. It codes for CATSGTTSGRAYEQFF.

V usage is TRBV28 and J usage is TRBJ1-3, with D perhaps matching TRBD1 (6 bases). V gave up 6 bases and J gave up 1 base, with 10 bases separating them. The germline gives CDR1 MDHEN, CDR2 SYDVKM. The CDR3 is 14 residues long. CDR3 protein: CASRLTGSGNTIYF. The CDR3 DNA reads TGTGCCAGCAGATTGACAGGTTCTGGAAACACCATATATTTT.